The 30 T cell receptor beta chains in this list originate from one sample, sequenced in a study of blood T cell repertoires in COVID-19. Profiled with immunoSEQ multiplex PCR; TCRdb holds only in-frame clones, not every one. This sample has 35,000 to 50,000 clones; 88% occur once, and the top ten carry approximately 1.3%. Input material: peripheral blood. These receptors originate from a woman between 40 and 50 years old with acute or convalescent COVID-19.

The V and J genes are TRBV9 and TRBJ2-2, with 9 bases identical to TRBD1. The V gene end was trimmed by 5 bases and the J gene end by 1 base; junction bases not matched to a gene: 6. Per germline, CDR1 SGDLS and CDR2 YYNGEE. The CDR3 spans 16 residues. The CDR3: CASRKDRGENTGELFF. DNA for the CDR3: TGTGCCAGCAGGAAAGACAGGGGGGAGAACACCGGGGAGCTGTTTTTT.

V and J are TRBV18 and TRBJ1-1; 9 bases agree with TRBD1. Germline CDR1 KGHSH, CDR2 LQKENI. The CDR3 extends over 16 amino acids. After removal of 3 bases from V and 1 base from J, the junction contained 6 bases not matched to a gene. The CDR3 DNA reads as TGTGCCAGCTCACCTCTCACAGGGGGCCCGAACACTGAAGCTTTCTTT. It encodes CASSPLTGGPNTEAFF. The whole variable domain, remainder taken from reference TRBV18 and TRBJ1-1, is NAGVMQNPRHLVRRRGQEARLRCSPMKGHSHVYWYRQLPEEGLKFMVYLQKENIIDESGMPKERFSAEFPKEGPSILRIQQVVRGDSAAYFCASSPLTGGPNTEAFFGQGTRLTVV.

This sequence joins TRBV15 and TRBJ1-5; 10 bases are shared with TRBD1. Trimming at V came to 2 bases and at J to 1 base, leaving 5 bases not matched to a gene. The CDR3 runs to 17 residues. From germline, CDR1 is LNHNV and CDR2 YYDKDF (reference sequence). The DNA of the CDR3 is TGTGCCACCAGCAGATCCCGGACAGGGGGAAGCAATCAGCCCCAGCATTTT. This gives the protein CATSRSRTGGSNQPQHF.

V is TRBV12-1 and J is TRBJ2-1; TRBD2, the table's D call, was not compared with the DNA. TRBV12-1 is shown as a pseudogene. The CDR3 is 20 amino acids. This CDR3 reads CASSSPSGRSSESSYNEQFF. The CDR3, as DNA: TGTGCCAGCAGCTCACCTAGCGGGAGGAGTTCCGAGAGCTCCTACAATGAGCAGTTCTTC.

The chain has TRBV6-5 and TRBJ1-5; 10 bases agree with TRBD1. CDR3 length equals 15 residues. V shed 6 bases and J 3 bases; nucleotides not matched to a gene: 5. The germline V gene encodes CDR1 MNHEY and CDR2 SVGAGI. The CDR3 DNA reads TGTGCCAGCAGCCCGGGACAGGGGTTCAATCAGCCCCAGCATTTT. It codes for CASSPGQGFNQPQHF.

The gene calls are TRBV4-1 and TRBJ2-2; D is unresolved. From germline, CDR1 is MGHRA and CDR2 YSYEKL. V lost 1 base, J lost 5 bases, and 8 bases lay in between. This CDR3 is built from 14 residues. CDR3 nucleotide sequence: TGCGCCAGCAGCCAAGGTTCCTTTACCGGGGAGCTGTTTTTT. Protein sequence: CASSQGSFTGELFF.

The gene calls are TRBV10-3 and TRBJ1-5, with D perhaps TRBD1 (6 bases). V gave up 2 bases and J gave up 7 bases, with 15 bases separating them. The germline V gene has CDR1 ENHRY and CDR2 SYGVKD. The length of the CDR3 is 15 residues. The CDR3 nucleotides read TGTGCCATCAGTGAGCAGAGGGGGTTAGGACAGCCCCAGCATTTT. Protein sequence: CAISEQRGLGQPQHF.

This rearrangement joins TRBV7-9 to TRBJ2-5; 10 bases are a match to TRBD2. Trimming took 4 bases from V and 2 from J; bases not matched to a gene: 1. The CDR3 length is 14 residues. Germline assignment: CDR1 SEHNR and CDR2 FQNEAQ (reference sequence). The CDR3 DNA reads TGTGCCAGCAGCTCGGGACTAGCGCAAGAGACCCAGTACTTC. Translated: CASSSGLAQETQYF.

The chain links TRBV6-6 to TRBJ1-3, with 8 bases identical to TRBD1. The germline V gene has CDR1 MNHNY and CDR2 SVGAGI (reference sequence). J gave up 0 bases and V 6 bases, and 7 bases lay outside the gene matches. The CDR3 covers 16 residues. Here the CDR3 DNA reads TGTGCCAGCAGAAAAGCGGACAGGGCCTCTGGAAACACCATATATTTT. Its translation is CASRKADRASGNTIYF.

V gene TRBV5-4 combines with J gene TRBJ2-3; 8 nucleotides agree with TRBD1. CDR3 length equals 16 residues. Germline lookup yields CDR1 SGHNT and CDR2 YYREEE (reference sequence). V lost 4 bases to trimming and J lost 3 bases; unmatched junction nucleotides: 10. In DNA, the CDR3 is TGTGCCAGCAGCAAGCAACAGACAGGGGAGACAGATACGCAGTATTTT. This gives the protein CASSKQQTGETDTQYF.

This rearrangement joins TRBV6-2 or TRBV6-3 to TRBJ2-7, with TRBD1 matching over 9 bases. J lost 3 bases, V lost 5 bases, and 11 bases had no gene match. From germline, CDR1 is MNHEY and CDR2 SVGEGT. The CDR3 covers 16 residues. Written as DNA, the CDR3 is TGTGCCAGCAGTCTCGCCGGGACAGGGCGCTTCTACGAGCAGTACTTC. Translated: CASSLAGTGRFYEQYF.

V usage is TRBV5-6 and J usage is TRBJ2-7, with a tentative D call TRBD2 (5 bases). This CDR3 region has 14 residues. Trimming pared 1 base from V and 2 bases from J, leaving 10 bases between. Germline V gives CDR1 SGHDT, CDR2 YYEEEE. The CDR3 reads CASSLPSGAYEQYF. The CDR3 DNA is TGTGCCAGCAGCTTGCCAAGCGGTGCCTACGAGCAGTACTTC.

CDR3 sequence (DNA): TGTGCCAGCTCACCACCCGGTGCAGGGGTTGGAAACACCATATATTTT. It specifies CASSPPGAGVGNTIYF. This chain joins TRBV18 and TRBJ1-3; perhaps TRBD1 as D (6 bases). Germline V gives CDR1 KGHSH, CDR2 LQKENI. The CDR3 is 16 residues long. V lost 0 bases to trimming and J lost 3 bases, with 12 bases between them. Full variable domain (rest looked up from reference TRBV18 and TRBJ1-3): NAGVMQNPRHLVRRRGQEARLRCSPMKGHSHVYWYRQLPEEGLKFMVYLQKENIIDESGMPKERFSAEFPKEGPSILRIQQVVRGDSAAYFCASSPPGAGVGNTIYFGEGSWLTVV.

This chain links TRBV10-3 with TRBJ1-2; 9 nucleotides align to TRBD1. The ends lost 0 bases at V and 13 bases at J; junction bases unmatched: 9. CDR1 and CDR2 from the germline V gene are ENHRY and SYGVKD. This CDR3 region has 14 residues. The CDR3 loop reads CAISESHRDREPTF. In DNA form, the CDR3 reads TGTGCCATCAGTGAGTCCCACCGGGACAGGGAGCCCACCTTC.

J is TRBJ1-6 and V is TRBV28; D uncertain. The CDR3 has 12 amino acids. The V end was cut by 6 bases, the J end by 5 bases, with 5 bases between. Germline V CDR1 and CDR2: MDHEN, SYDVKM. CDR3 sequence: CASSLNNSPLHF. The CDR3 nucleotides are TGTGCCAGCAGCCTTAATAATTCACCCCTCCACTTT. Filled out from reference TRBV28 and TRBJ1-6, the complete variable domain reads DVKVTQSSRYLVKRTGEKVFLECVQDMDHENMFWYRQDPGLGLRLIYFSYDVKMKEKGDIPEGYSVSREKKERFSLILESASTNQTSMYLCASSLNNSPLHFGNGTRLTVT.

The chain is built from TRBV19 and TRBJ2-3, with TRBD2 as a possible D gene (7 bases). The CDR3 is 16 residues long. V was pared by 3 bases and J by 0 bases, with 13 bases between. CDR1 and CDR2 from the germline V gene are LNHDA and SQIVND (reference sequence). CDR3 sequence: CASSMRGGSSTDTQYF. The CDR3 region has the DNA TGTGCCAGTAGTATGAGGGGGGGTTCTAGCACAGATACGCAGTATTTT. The complete variable domain, with remaining parts taken from reference TRBV19 and TRBJ2-3, reads DGGITQSPKYLFRKEGQNVTLSCEQNLNHDAMYWYRQDPGQGLRLIYYSQIVNDFQKGDIAEGYSVSREKKESFPLTVTSAQKNPTAFYLCASSMRGGSSTDTQYFGPGTRLTVL.

This rearrangement joins TRBV5-6 to TRBJ1-1; TRBD1 aligns across 10 bases. Trimming removed 4 bases from V and 0 bases from J; junction bases left unmatched: 9. CDR1 is SGHDT and CDR2 is YYEEEE in the germline V gene. This CDR3 is 17 amino acids long. In nucleotides, the CDR3 is TGTGCCAGCAGCCACGACAGGGGGCTCCCCTTGAACACTGAAGCTTTCTTT. It specifies CASSHDRGLPLNTEAFF.

The chain couples TRBV6-2 or TRBV6-3 to TRBJ1-4, with a possible D match to TRBD1 (6 bases). The CDR3 extends over 15 amino acids. V lost 4 bases and J lost 4, with 13 bases in between. CDR1 and CDR2 (germline): MNHEY, SVGEGT. The CDR3 is CASSFPGRGNEKLFF. DNA of the CDR3: TGTGCCAGCAGTTTCCCGGGCAGGGGTAATGAAAAACTGTTTTTT.

This clone was seen just once. The chain has TRBV13 and TRBJ1-1, with TRBD1 matching 8 bases. V was pared by 5 bases and J by 1 base, with 6 bases of the junction left unmatched. The CDR3 is 15 residues long. Germline V gives CDR1 PRHDT, CDR2 FYEKMQ (reference sequence). The CDR3 bases are TGTGCCAGCAGCGGGTCCGGGACAGGGAACACTGAAGCTTTCTTT. The encoded protein is CASSGSGTGNTEAFF.

The chain recombines TRBV11-2 with TRBJ1-3, with 9 bases matching TRBD1. With V trimmed by 2 bases and J by 2 bases, 7 bases remained unmatched. The V gene's germline CDR1 is SGHAT and CDR2 FQNNGV. The CDR3 contains 17 residues. CDR3 sequence reads: CASSLRGDREPGNTIYF. CDR3 sequence (DNA): TGTGCCAGCAGCTTAAGGGGGGACAGGGAACCTGGAAACACCATATATTTT.

The V and J genes are TRBV11-2 and TRBJ1-6; D is unresolved. The germline gives CDR1 SGHAT, CDR2 FQNNGV. This CDR3 has 16 residues. The ends were cut back, 0 bases at V and 8 bases at J, with 14 bases in the middle. This CDR3 reads CASSLDGGRTYSPLHF. CDR3 DNA: TGTGCCAGCAGCTTAGATGGAGGCAGAACTTATTCACCCCTCCACTTT.

The chain links TRBV18 to TRBJ1-1; 9 bases are shared with TRBD1. CDR1 is KGHSH and CDR2 is LQKENI in the germline V gene. CDR3 length equals 15 residues. Trimming at V came to 2 bases and at J to 1 base, leaving 2 bases not matched to a gene. CDR3 nucleotides: TGTGCCAGCTCACCAATGGGACAGGGGAACACTGAAGCTTTCTTT. Protein product: CASSPMGQGNTEAFF.

The chain couples TRBV7-3 to TRBJ2-1; 13 nucleotides line up with TRBD2. V gave up 5 bases and J gave up 7 bases; unmatched junction bases: 11. CDR1 is SGHTA and CDR2 is FQGTGA in the germline V gene. The CDR3 is made up of 17 amino acids. The CDR3 bases are TGTGCCAGCAGCCCCACGGCTGGACTAGCGGGAGTGAATGAGCAGTTCTTC. It is translated as CASSPTAGLAGVNEQFF.

In its sample, this clone was seen a few times. The CDR3 DNA follows: TGTGCCAGCAGCCCGGGACAGGGGCCATTCCTGGCTTTCTTT. Protein sequence: CASSPGQGPFLAFF. V usage is TRBV11-2 and J usage is TRBJ1-1, with 10 nucleotides matching TRBD1. Trimming at V came to 5 bases and at J to 11 bases, leaving 11 bases not matched to a gene. Per germline, CDR1 SGHAT and CDR2 FQNNGV. The CDR3 loop spans 14 amino acids.

V usage is TRBV11-2 and J usage is TRBJ1-1, with TRBD1 as a possible D gene (5 bases). Deletions cut 6 bases from V and 3 bases from J, with 14 bases between. The CDR3 sequence is 14 residues long. Germline V CDR1 and CDR2: SGHAT, FQNNGV. The CDR3 spells CASSLNSRDTEAFF. DNA for the CDR3: TGTGCCAGCAGTCTCAACTCCAGGGACACTGAAGCTTTCTTT.

The rearrangement uses TRBV2 and TRBJ1-5; TRBD1 agrees at 8 bases. The CDR3 length is 14 residues. V dropped 3 bases and J dropped 6; count of bases not matched to a gene: 4. Germline CDR1 is SNHLY and CDR2 is FYNNEI. This chain's CDR3 is CASSDQGAGQPQHF. CDR3 bases: TGTGCCAGCAGTGACCAGGGGGCAGGTCAGCCCCAGCATTTT. The variable domain in full, completed from reference TRBV2 and TRBJ1-5, reads EPEVTQTPSHQVTQMGQEVILRCVPISNHLYFYWYRQILGQKVEFLVSFYNNEISEKSEIFDDQFSVERPDGSNFTLKIRSTKLEDSAMYFCASSDQGAGQPQHFGDGTRLSIL.

This chain joins TRBV7-2 and TRBJ2-5; D possibly corresponds to TRBD2 (7 bases). There are 14 residues in the CDR3. The germline V gene has CDR1 SGHTA and CDR2 FQGNSA. Trimming removed 11 bases at V and 4 bases at J, with 20 bases between. As DNA, the CDR3 is TGTGCCGTATCGGGGTGGGGGGGCCGAGAGACCCAGTACTTC. This codes for CAVSGWGGRETQYF.

The rearrangement joins TRBV6-5 to TRBJ2-7, with 8 bases that match TRBD1. CDR3 length equals 14 residues. Germline values: CDR1 MNHEY, CDR2 SVGAGI. The V and J ends lost 4 bases and 1 base, in that order; junction bases with no gene match: 3. The CDR3 spells CASSSGGASYEQYF. The CDR3 region has the DNA TGTGCCAGCAGTTCAGGGGGCGCATCCTACGAGCAGTACTTC.

This rearrangement joins TRBV5-4 to TRBJ1-1; the match to TRBD1 covers 7 bases. J was trimmed by 1 base and V by 4 bases; bases with no gene match: 4. Germline CDR1 and CDR2: SGHNT and YYREEE (reference sequence). This CDR3 region has 14 residues. Written as DNA, the CDR3 is TGTGCCAGCAGCCTCAAGGGGGCGAACACTGAAGCTTTCTTT. Its protein is CASSLKGANTEAFF.

The sample holds one count of this clone. This chain connects TRBV11-2 to TRBJ1-5; a weak D match, TRBD1 (5 bases). The ends were cut back, 0 bases at V and 7 bases at J, with 10 bases in the middle. This CDR3 contains 14 residues. CDR1 and CDR2 from the germline V gene are SGHAT and FQNNGV. CDR3 bases: TGTGCCAGCAGCTTAGATGGGGCCTTGCAGCCCCAGCATTTT. Its protein product is CASSLDGALQPQHF.